The rows below give T cell receptor beta chains drawn from one sample of a study of T cells in Graves' hyperthyroidism and ophthalmopathy. MiXCR, applied by TCRdb to the multiplex PCR reads, yields one record per CDR3 protein. Of hundreds of thousands of distinct CDR3 sequences detected, about 14% appear once; the ten largest clones hold approximately 10%. The specimen was blood. The receptors derive from a woman aged 18-30 years with Graves' hyperthyroidism. The CDR3 runs from the conserved cysteine through the conserved F or W. The order of the fields is V gene, D gene, J gene, clone size, CDR3 DNA, CDR3 protein. The D gene is left open where the match is weak. The size of a clone is reported for some rows only, either as once, few or many, or as a class for expanded clones.

>TRBV20-1|NA|TRBJ2-3|NA
TGCAGTGCTAGAGATCAGGGGATTACAGATACGCAGTATTTT
CSARDQGITDTQYF
>TRBV20-1|NA|TRBJ1-5|many
TGCAGTGCTAGAGATCCTCCGTGGGGGGCACGGCAGCCCCAGCATTTT
CSARDPPWGARQPQHF
>TRBV3-1|TRBD2|TRBJ2-1|many
TGTGCCAGCAGCCCGGGTTCAACTAGCGGAATAGACAATGAGCAGTTCTTC
CASSPGSTSGIDNEQFF
>TRBV20-1|NA|TRBJ2-3|many
TGCAGTGTAGAAGGGGGCGGGAGTGGCACAGATACGCAGTATTTT
CSVEGGGSGTDTQYF
>TRBV13|NA|TRBJ2-6|many
TGTGCCAGCAGCTTAAGTGTGGACACGAGATTCACTGGGGCCAACGTCCTGACTTTC
CASSLSVDTRFTGANVLTF
>TRBV18|NA|TRBJ1-3|many
TGTGCCAGCTCACCACGGGCAGGCGCCTCTGGAAACACCATATATTTT
CASSPRAGASGNTIYF
>TRBV24-1|TRBD2|TRBJ2-1|many
TGTGCCACCAGTGAGTTTGGACTAGATCGGTATGAGCAGTTCTTC
CATSEFGLDRYEQFF
>TRBV9|NA|TRBJ1-5|NA
TGTGCCAGCAGCGCCCGTCCGCGCCCCCAGCATTTT
CASSARPRPQHF
>TRBV19|NA|TRBJ1-5|many
TGTGCCAGTAGTATGTCCGGGGGTAGCAATCAGCCCCAGCATTTT
CASSMSGGSNQPQHF
>TRBV7-9|TRBD1|TRBJ1-1|many
TGTGCCAGCAGTTTAGGGACAGCCGAAGCTTTCTTT
CASSLGTAEAFF
>TRBV12-3/TRBV12-4|NA|TRBJ1-4|many
TGTGCCAGCAGTGTGACACCAACTAATGAAAAACTGTTTTTT
CASSVTPTNEKLFF
>TRBV7-9|NA|TRBJ2-1|many
TGTGCCAGCAGCTTAATACGAGGCGAGCAGTTCTTC
CASSLIRGEQFF
>TRBV4-1|TRBD2|TRBJ2-7|few
TGCGCCAGCAGCCAACCTACAGCGGGAACTTACGAGCAGTACTTC
CASSQPTAGTYEQYF
>TRBV11-2|TRBD2|TRBJ2-2|many
TGTGCCAGCAGCTTGACTCTAGCGGGAGTTACCGGGGAGCTGTTTTTT
CASSLTLAGVTGELFF
>TRBV3-1|NA|TRBJ2-1|many
TGTGCCAGCAGCCAAGTCCGGCTAGCGGACAGAAATGAGCAGTTCTTC
CASSQVRLADRNEQFF
>TRBV20-1|NA|TRBJ1-4|many
TGCAGGGGGAAACAGGGCCACCGAAATGAAAAACTGTTTTTT
CRGKQGHRNEKLFF
>TRBV2|TRBD2|TRBJ2-1|many
TGTGCCAGCAGTGAATGGCTAGCGGGAGGTACGGGGTACAATGAGCAGTTCTTC
CASSEWLAGGTGYNEQFF
>TRBV6-2/TRBV6-3|NA|TRBJ2-7|many
TGTGCCAGCAGTTCCTGGTCCTCGCCTTACGAGCAGTACTTC
CASSSWSSPYEQYF
>TRBV19|TRBD1|TRBJ1-5|NA
TGTGCCAGTAGTATCCGGACAGGCTCTGGCAATCAGCCCCAGCATTTT
CASSIRTGSGNQPQHF
>TRBV7-9|NA|TRBJ1-1|NA
TGTGCCAGCAGCTTAGGTTTAACAACTGAAGCTTTCTTT
CASSLGLTTEAFF
>TRBV30|TRBD2|TRBJ2-1|many
TGTGCCTGGAGTCCACTAGCGGGAGTTTGGGAGCAGTTCTTC
CAWSPLAGVWEQFF
>TRBV18|NA|TRBJ1-1|many
TGTGCCAGCTCACGGGACCCATCAGAAGCTTTCTTT
CASSRDPSEAFF
>TRBV18|NA|TRBJ1-3|few
TGTGCCAGCTCACCACCCCGACAGTCCTCTGGAAACACCATATATTTT
CASSPPRQSSGNTIYF
>TRBV6-1|NA|TRBJ1-1|NA
TGTGCCAGCAGCCAAGTGACGAGAGAAGCTTTCTTT
CASSQVTREAFF
>TRBV4-1|NA|TRBJ2-1|few
TGCGCCAGCAGCCACCCGGGGATTAACAATGAGCAGTTCTTC
CASSHPGINNEQFF
>TRBV5-1|NA|TRBJ1-1|few
TGCGCCAGCAGCGGCAATTCAGCGATCAACACTGAAGCTTTCTTT
CASSGNSAINTEAFF
>TRBV7-2|TRBD1|TRBJ1-1|NA
TGTGCCAGCAGCCCGGGACAGCTACGACGGGGCACTGAAGCTTTCTTT
CASSPGQLRRGTEAFF
>TRBV19|TRBD1|TRBJ2-5|many
TGTGCCACCCGGGACAGGGGTGGGCAAGAGACCCAGTACTTC
CATRDRGGQETQYF
>TRBV7-9|NA|TRBJ1-1|many
TGTGCCAGCAGCGGGGGACGGAGCATGAACACTGAAGCTTTCTTT
CASSGGRSMNTEAFF
>TRBV29-1|NA|TRBJ2-2|few
TGCAGCCCGCGTCAGACGAACACCGGGGAGCTGTTTTTT
CSPRQTNTGELFF
>TRBV4-1|TRBD1|TRBJ1-5|NA
TGCGCCAGCAGCCAGGGACAGGGGGCTGGTAGCAATCAGCCCCAGCATTTT
CASSQGQGAGSNQPQHF
>TRBV5-1|NA|TRBJ2-5|NA
TGCGCCAGCAGCTTGGCCGCCGGTCGTCGAGAGACCCAGTACTTC
CASSLAAGRRETQYF
>TRBV7-8|NA|TRBJ2-5|many
TGTGCCAGCAGCCTAACTCCGGGACACGAAGAGACCCAGTACTTC
CASSLTPGHEETQYF
>TRBV28|NA|TRBJ2-7|many
TGTGCCAGCAGTGCGGGACTGAACTACGAGCAGTACTTC
CASSAGLNYEQYF
>TRBV27|NA|TRBJ2-3|few
TGTGCCAGCAGTTTGGAGGGGGCGATAGGCACAGATACGCAGTATTTT
CASSLEGAIGTDTQYF
>TRBV20-1|NA|TRBJ2-1|few
TGCAGTGCTAGAGACACCTACAATGAGCAGTTCTTC
CSARDTYNEQFF
>TRBV5-1|NA|TRBJ2-5|few
TGCGCCAGCAGCTCCCACTCAGGGCAAGAGACCCAGTACTTC
CASSSHSGQETQYF
>TRBV30|NA|TRBJ2-2|many
TGTGCCTGGAACCCAGGCGACACCGGGGAGCTGTTTTTT
CAWNPGDTGELFF
>TRBV9|NA|TRBJ2-7|NA
TGTGCCAGCAGCGTAGGGCGGAGTAGCTCCTACGAGCAGTACTTC
CASSVGRSSSYEQYF
>TRBV20-1|NA|TRBJ1-4|many
TGCAGTGCTAGGGCCCGGCGGGAAAAACTGTTTTTT
CSARARREKLFF
>TRBV30|NA|TRBJ1-5|many
TGTGCCTGGAATGGGGGGCTGAGTCAGCCCCAGCATTTT
CAWNGGLSQPQHF
>TRBV28|NA|TRBJ2-7|many
TGTGCCAGCAGTTTTGAGATAGCCTCCTACGAGCAGTACTTC
CASSFEIASYEQYF
>TRBV19|TRBD2|TRBJ2-3|NA
TGTGCCAGGCCCGCAATACTAGCGGGAGGGAGCACAGATACGCAGTATTTT
CARPAILAGGSTDTQYF
>TRBV5-1|NA|TRBJ2-3|many
TGCGCCAGCAGCTTTAGGAGGGACACAGATACGCAGTATTTT
CASSFRRDTDTQYF
>TRBV27|NA|TRBJ2-1|few
TGTGCCAGCAGTTTATCGATGTGGCCAGTTATGTTCAATGAGCAGTTCTTC
CASSLSMWPVMFNEQFF
>TRBV18|NA|TRBJ2-7|many
TGTGCCAGCTCACCAACCAGGGGTCGCCACGAGCAGTACTTC
CASSPTRGRHEQYF
>TRBV7-2|NA|TRBJ1-2|few
TGTGCCAGCAGCTTAGGTCACGGTAACTATGGCTACACCTTC
CASSLGHGNYGYTF
>TRBV10-3|NA|TRBJ1-2|many
TGTGCCATCAGTGAGGCCACGTATGGCTACACCTTC
CAISEATYGYTF
>TRBV4-1|NA|TRBJ1-5|NA
TGCGCCAGCAGCCAAGCTGAGACCCCGGTGCATTTT
CASSQAETPVHF
>TRBV5-1|NA|TRBJ2-2|NA
TGCGCCAGCAGCCACAGGTCTGGGGAGCTCACCGGGGAGCTGTTTTTT
CASSHRSGELTGELFF
>TRBV28|NA|TRBJ2-7|many
TGTGCCAGCAGCTGGGGTACTGCTCAAGTCTCCTACGAGCAGTACTTC
CASSWGTAQVSYEQYF
>TRBV27|NA|TRBJ2-1|many
TGTGCCAGCAGTCCTACGATCTCCTACAATGAGCAGTTCTTC
CASSPTISYNEQFF
>TRBV18|NA|TRBJ2-3|many
TGTGCCAGCTCACCACGGAGGGCAGCTAGCACAGATACGCAGTATTTT
CASSPRRAASTDTQYF
>TRBV19|NA|TRBJ2-7|NA
TGTGCCAGTAGTATCGTCTTCCTGCCTTCCTACGAGCAGTACTTC
CASSIVFLPSYEQYF
>TRBV6-2/TRBV6-3|NA|TRBJ1-1|many
TGTGCCAGCAGTGAGACACGACGGAACACTGAAGCTTTCTTT
CASSETRRNTEAFF
>TRBV6-5|NA|TRBJ1-2|many
TGTGCCAGCAGTTACTCAGGGGACTATGGCTACACCTTC
CASSYSGDYGYTF
>TRBV20-1|NA|TRBJ1-2|many
TGCAGTGCGAGTGGGAGGTTCGGCTACACCTTC
CSASGRFGYTF
>TRBV3-1|NA|TRBJ2-7|many
TGTGCCAGCAGCCAAGACCCTGGAGTCGGCGAGCAGTACTTC
CASSQDPGVGEQYF
>TRBV5-6|TRBD1|TRBJ2-2|NA
TGTGCCAGCAGCTTTCTACAGGGGCTAAACACCGGGGAGCTGTTTTTT
CASSFLQGLNTGELFF
>TRBV27|TRBD2|TRBJ2-1|many
TGTGCCAGCAGTTCCCGTCTAGGGCTAGCGGGGGTCTACAATGAGCAGTTCTTC
CASSSRLGLAGVYNEQFF